The rows below give T cell receptor beta chains drawn from one sample of a study of cytomegalovirus exposure and HLA in healthy donors. This table comes from immunoSEQ multiplex PCR, and its TCRdb copy is limited to in-frame clones, with some not included. The repertoire consists of 140,000 to 150,000 clones, with approximately 68% occurring once and the leading ten covering approximately 2.1%. What was sequenced was PBMCs. The receptors derive from a man in his forties or fifties in good health and CMV-seronegative. The CDR3 runs from the conserved cysteine through the conserved F or W. Not all rows give a size; the values are once, few, many and, for expanded clones, a class.

v_call	clone_size	j_call	cdr3_aa
TRBV6-5	-	TRBJ2-1	CASSYSTGNYNEQFF
TRBV6-6	-	TRBJ2-5	CASSYSGGSLQETQYF
TRBV6-1	-	TRBJ2-7	CASSAGGYPPYEQYF
TRBV28	-	TRBJ1-2	CASSWDIPNYGYTF
TRBV7-6	-	TRBJ2-7	CASSLRQGAKYEQYF
TRBV5-1	once	TRBJ1-5	CASSLDGGNQPQHF
TRBV5-1	-	TRBJ2-1	CASNQGWYNEQFF
TRBV6-6	-	TRBJ1-1	CASSHRRRMNTEAFF
TRBV5-4	-	TRBJ1-2	CASSRNTGVYGYTF
TRBV4-2	few	TRBJ2-7	CASSQETTGAYEQYF